The rows below give T cell receptor beta chains drawn from one sample of a study of T cell responses to AZD1222 COVID-19 vaccine. TCRdb's copy holds only in-frame clones and misses some; the assay was immunoSEQ multiplex PCR. There are 100,000 to 150,000 clones in the sample; about 90% occur only once, and roughly 1.4% lies in the top ten. The sequences come from peripheral blood, collected on day 0 of AZD1222 vaccination. These receptor sequences come from an adult in good health. Both conserved end residues are part of each CDR3. The D gene is left open where the match is weak. The size entry is marked missing in some rows and otherwise reads once, few, many or a size class.

TGTGCCAGCAGCTTAATCGGCGGGAGCAAGGGTGACGAAAAACTGTTTTTT,CASSLIGGSKGDEKLFF,TRBV7-9,TRBJ1-4,.,.
TGTGCCAGCAGCTTAGAGGGGAGTGGGACTGAAGCTTTCTTT,CASSLEGSGTEAFF,TRBV7-9,TRBJ1-1,.,.
TGTGCCAGCTCCCCGGGTAAGGGAAGCTATGGCTACACCTTC,CASSPGKGSYGYTF,TRBV18,TRBJ1-2,.,.
TGTGCCAGCAGTTACTCCCCCGGGACAGGGGCACCCGGCCTCCCAGATACGCAGTATTTT,CASSYSPGTGAPGLPDTQYF,TRBV6-2/TRBV6-3,TRBJ2-3,.,TRBD1
TGTGCCAGCAGGAGTGAAGCGGGAAAAGAGACCCAGTACTTC,CASRSEAGKETQYF,TRBV11-1,TRBJ2-5,.,TRBD2
TGTGCCACCAGTGAGTCTAGCGGGACAGATACGCAGTATTTT,CATSESSGTDTQYF,TRBV24-1,TRBJ2-3,.,TRBD2
TGTGCCAGCAGACTAGCGGTTATCGATGAGCAGTTCTTC,CASRLAVIDEQFF,TRBV28,TRBJ2-1,once,TRBD2
TGCAGCGTTGAAGGGGAGGGGATGAATGACGGGGAGCTGTTTTTT,CSVEGEGMNDGELFF,TRBV29-1,TRBJ2-2,.,TRBD2
TGTGCCAGCAGCCAGGCGACAGGGGTTAATTCACCCCTCCACTTT,CASSQATGVNSPLHF,TRBV6-5,TRBJ1-6,.,TRBD1
TGTGCCAGCTATACATCCCCTGGAAACACCATATATTTT,CASYTSPGNTIYF,TRBV10-3,TRBJ1-3,.,.
TGTGCCAGCAGTTACGGTAGCGGGAGTACAACAGATACGCAGTATTTT,CASSYGSGSTTDTQYF,TRBV6-2/TRBV6-3,TRBJ2-3,.,TRBD2
TGTGCCAGCAGTCCCGGTAACTATGGCTACACCTTC,CASSPGNYGYTF,TRBV5-8,TRBJ1-2,.,.
TGTGCCAGCAGCCCATTAGGGGACACCACCTACGAGCAGTACTTC,CASSPLGDTTYEQYF,TRBV6-5,TRBJ2-7,.,.
TGTGCCAGTAGCTGGGGGAACACTGAAGCTTTCTTT,CASSWGNTEAFF,TRBV19,TRBJ1-1,.,.
TGCGCCAGCAGCTCACACCGGGGACCCCAGGGGCATATATACATTCAGTACTTC,CASSSHRGPQGHIYIQYF,TRBV4-1,TRBJ2-4,.,.
TGTGCCAGTAGGGGCGGAGTGATGAACACTGAAGCTTTCTTT,CASRGGVMNTEAFF,TRBV19,TRBJ1-1,.,.
TGTGCCAGCAGCTCCTCAGGGGAGCAGGGAAACACCATATATTTT,CASSSSGEQGNTIYF,TRBV4-2,TRBJ1-3,.,.
TGTGCCAGCAGTGAAACTATGGGGGTGACTAGCGGGAGCCCGGCTTTTGGCAAAAACATTCAGTACTTC,CASSETMGVTSGSPAFGKNIQYF,TRBV6-1,TRBJ2-4,.,TRBD2
TGCGCCAGCAGCTTGATGATTCCGGGACCCGATGAGCAGTTCTTC,CASSLMIPGPDEQFF,TRBV5-1,TRBJ2-1,.,.
TGCGCCAGCAGCTCAGGTTTCTCAGGGGGCAAAAACATTCAGTACTTC,CASSSGFSGGKNIQYF,TRBV4-1,TRBJ2-4,few,TRBD1
TGCGCCCGGGGGGACGGGACTAGCGGGAGGGGAATAGGCGGGGAGCTGTTTTTT,CARGDGTSGRGIGGELFF,TRBV23-1,TRBJ2-2,once,TRBD2
TGTGCCAGCAGCGTAGCTACTAGCGGGAGGAGAGAGACCCAGTACTTC,CASSVATSGRRETQYF,TRBV9,TRBJ2-5,.,TRBD2
TGTGCCAGAAGCCAAACTACAGGGAGGTCTAACTATGGCTACACCTTC,CARSQTTGRSNYGYTF,TRBV5-3,TRBJ1-2,.,.
TGTGCCAGCAGTGTACTCCGGGACAACAATCAGCCCCAGCATTTT,CASSVLRDNNQPQHF,TRBV2,TRBJ1-5,.,.
TGTGCCAGCAGGGGACGGGGGGGCGCCTCTGGTGAGCAGTTCTTC,CASRGRGGASGEQFF,TRBV11-3,TRBJ2-1,.,TRBD2
TGTGCCACCAGCAGAGATCCAGGGGGTGAAGATACGCAGTATTTT,CATSRDPGGEDTQYF,TRBV15,TRBJ2-3,once,TRBD1
TGCAGCGTACTCGGGACAGAAAACATTCAGTACTTC,CSVLGTENIQYF,TRBV29-1,TRBJ2-4,.,TRBD1
TGTGCCAGTAGAGTCACCGCGAACACCGGGGAGCTGTTTTTT,CASRVTANTGELFF,TRBV19,TRBJ2-2,.,.
TGTGCCAGCAGCCCGGGACCCGGCGGGGAGCAGTACTTC,CASSPGPGGEQYF,TRBV12-3/TRBV12-4,TRBJ2-7,once,.
TGTGCCAGCAGTGACCGACGGGAAAAACTGTTTTTT,CASSDRREKLFF,TRBV2,TRBJ1-4,once,.
TGTGCCAGCAGCTCCCGCCGCACCACAGATACGCAGTATTTT,CASSSRRTTDTQYF,TRBV6-5,TRBJ2-3,.,.
TGTGCCAGCAGCTTTCGACAGGGGGTTAAGGGGACTGAAGCTTTCTTT,CASSFRQGVKGTEAFF,TRBV11-2,TRBJ1-1,.,TRBD1
TGCAGCGTCCAACAGGGTAACACTGAAGCTTTCTTT,CSVQQGNTEAFF,TRBV29-1,TRBJ1-1,.,.
TGTGCCACCAGCAGAGAAGGGCCCACTAGAGCCGAGCAGTACTTC,CATSREGPTRAEQYF,TRBV15,TRBJ2-7,.,.
TGTGCCAGCAGTCGGAAGACCGTGTTGGGCTATGGCTACACCTTC,CASSRKTVLGYGYTF,TRBV6-5,TRBJ1-2,once,.
TGTGCCAGCAGCTTGGTCGGGGGTGGGTCCGAGCAGTACTTC,CASSLVGGGSEQYF,TRBV5-4,TRBJ2-7,.,.
TGTGCCAGCAGCTCAGGGACAGACTATGGCTACACCTTC,CASSSGTDYGYTF,TRBV7-9,TRBJ1-2,.,TRBD1
TGCAGCGTCCCCCTAGCCGGCACAGATACGCAGTATTTT,CSVPLAGTDTQYF,TRBV29-1,TRBJ2-3,.,.
TGTGCCAGCAGCTCGGTCTCTGGAAACACCATATATTTT,CASSSVSGNTIYF,TRBV7-9,TRBJ1-3,once,.
TGTGCCACCGACAGGGGGCCGGCCGAGCAGTACTTC,CATDRGPAEQYF,TRBV2,TRBJ2-7,.,TRBD1
TGTGCTAGTGGTTTCCAGACTTATCGAGGTAACACTGAAGCTTTCTTT,CASGFQTYRGNTEAFF,TRBV12-5,TRBJ1-1,.,.
TGCGCCAGCAGCGCGGGAACAGGGGATAGCAATCAGCCCCAGCATTTT,CASSAGTGDSNQPQHF,TRBV5-1,TRBJ1-5,.,TRBD1
TGCGCCAGCAGCTTTGGACAGTTGAACACTGAAGCTTTCTTT,CASSFGQLNTEAFF,TRBV5-1,TRBJ1-1,few,.
TGTGCCAGCAGCTTTAGCGGAGTCTCCTACGAGCAGTACTTC,CASSFSGVSYEQYF,TRBV11-2,TRBJ2-7,.,.
TGTGCCAGCAACCAACTCCAAGAGACCCAGTACTTC,CASNQLQETQYF,TRBV2,TRBJ2-5,.,.
TGTGCCAGCAGCTACGGGACAGACGAGCAGTACTTC,CASSYGTDEQYF,TRBV5-6,TRBJ2-7,.,TRBD1
TGTGCCAGCAGCCGAAATAGCGGGAGTTTCTACAATGAGCAGTTCTTC,CASSRNSGSFYNEQFF,TRBV11-1,TRBJ2-1,.,TRBD2
TGTGCCAGCAGATTGGACTTGGGCAATGAGCAGTTCTTC,CASRLDLGNEQFF,TRBV11-3,TRBJ2-1,.,.
TGCGCCAGCAGCTCCGACACGGGGCTGGAGCAGTACTTC,CASSSDTGLEQYF,TRBV5-1,TRBJ2-7,.,.
TGTGCCAGCAGCTCCGGGATCTCTGGAAACACCATATATTTT,CASSSGISGNTIYF,TRBV7-9,TRBJ1-3,.,.
TGTGCCAGCAGCACCGGGTCCGGGTCGTCTTGGTACTTC,CASSTGSGSSWYF,TRBV5-4,TRBJ2-4,.,.
TGTGCCAGCAGCCACACTCGGGACAGGGAGGGAGAACTGTTTTTT,CASSHTRDREGELFF,TRBV5-4,TRBJ1-4,.,TRBD1
TGTGCCAGCAGTCCCCGGGGGGCGGTGAGGAACACTGAAGCTTTCTTT,CASSPRGAVRNTEAFF,TRBV28,TRBJ1-1,.,.
TGTGCCAGCAGTGAAGCTGGGTATTCAGCTGGGGATGAGCCCCAGCATTTT,CASSEAGYSAGDEPQHF,TRBV2,TRBJ1-5,.,.
TGTGCCAGTAGTTGGACAGGGGGCGGTAGTGTCCACGAGCAGTACTTC,CASSWTGGGSVHEQYF,TRBV19,TRBJ2-7,.,TRBD1
TGTGCCAGCAGATTGGGGGTACGACAAATGTCACCCCTCCACTTT,CASRLGVRQMSPLHF,TRBV6-1,TRBJ1-6,.,.
TGTGCCAGCAGCCCCCGGGGAGGTAGCGGGAGCACCGGGGAGCTGTTTTTT,CASSPRGGSGSTGELFF,TRBV11-2,TRBJ2-2,.,TRBD2
TGTGCCACCAGTGATTCCAGACAGGGATCTATCTACGAGCAGTACTTC,CATSDSRQGSIYEQYF,TRBV24-1,TRBJ2-7,.,TRBD1
TGTGCCAGCAGCGTACCGTTTCGGGGGCGAGGAGTTCAGCCCCAGCATTTT,CASSVPFRGRGVQPQHF,TRBV9,TRBJ1-5,.,.